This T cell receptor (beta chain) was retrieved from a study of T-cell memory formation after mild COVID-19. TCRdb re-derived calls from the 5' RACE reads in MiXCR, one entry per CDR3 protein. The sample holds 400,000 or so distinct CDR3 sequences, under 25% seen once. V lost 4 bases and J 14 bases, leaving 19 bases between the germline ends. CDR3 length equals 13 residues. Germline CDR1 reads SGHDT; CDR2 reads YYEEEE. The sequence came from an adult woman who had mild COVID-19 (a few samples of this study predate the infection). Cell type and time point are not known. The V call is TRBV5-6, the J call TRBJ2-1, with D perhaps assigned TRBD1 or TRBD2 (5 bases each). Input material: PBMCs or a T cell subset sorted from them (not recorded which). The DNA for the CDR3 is TGTGCCAGCAGCCTCGGCCGGGACCCCCGGGAGTTCTTC. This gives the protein CASSLGRDPREFF.